Shown below are 24 T cell receptor beta chains from a single sample sequenced in a study of CD8+CD57+ T cells in acquired aplastic anemia. Profiles of TCR beta VDJ and CDR3 were generated from a genomic DNA template. TCRdb used MiXCR to reprocess the reads, holding one entry per CDR3 protein. The profile covers 200,000 to 250,000 distinct CDR3 sequences, with 55% to 65% appearing a single time and roughly three fifths taken by the ten largest. The authors sequenced patients whose flow cytometry had shown CD8+CD57+ cell expansion. Sequenced input: sorted CD4+, CD8+, or CD8+CD57+ T cells (not recorded which) from PBMCs. These receptor sequences come from a human donor with aplastic anemia.

CDR3 region: CASSPRTGQRDEQFF. The CDR3 DNA reads TGTGCCAGCAGCCCCCGGACAGGGCAAAGGGATGAGCAGTTCTTC. V and J are TRBV7-9 and TRBJ2-1; the match to TRBD1 covers 8 bases. V shed 5 bases, J shed 8 bases, and the junction held 11 bases outside the gene matches. Germline values: CDR1 SEHNR, CDR2 FQNEAQ (reference sequence). The CDR3 is made up of 15 amino acids.

The V and J genes are TRBV7-6 and TRBJ2-7; possible D gene TRBD1, 6 bases. The V end lost 5 bases, the J end lost 2 bases, and 19 bases lay between the germline ends. This CDR3 is 16 amino acids long. Germline lookup yields CDR1 SGHVS and CDR2 FNYEAQ. DNA for the CDR3: TGTGCCAGCAGCGCGCCGGGGACATCTAGTCCCTACGAGCAGTACTTC. It translates to CASSAPGTSSPYEQYF.

This clonotype was recorded a few times. Its ends do not fully match the called genes, so a read error is possible. This chain uses TRBV24-1 with TRBJ2-5, with D possibly being TRBD1 (6 bases). The CDR3 sequence is 13 residues long. Per germline, CDR1 KGHDR and CDR2 SFDVKD. CDR3 DNA sequence: TGCGCCACCTCACAGGGAATCCAAGAGACCCAGTACTTC. It yields the protein CATSQGIQETQYF.

V usage is TRBV12-3 or TRBV12-4 and J usage is TRBJ2-7; D gene ambiguous. This CDR3 has 14 residues. Trimming cost V 5 bases and J 2 bases, with 13 bases left between them. The CDR3 spells CASSLGQSTYEQYF. The CDR3 DNA is TGTGCCAGCAGTCTTGGTCAGTCGACCTACGAGCAGTACTTC.

This chain uses TRBV11-2 with TRBJ1-6; 9 nucleotides align to TRBD1. The length of the CDR3 is 16 residues. The V segment lost 2 bases and the J segment 8 bases; nucleotides outside the gene matches: 7. The V gene's germline CDR1 is SGHAT and CDR2 FQNNGV. The CDR3 sequence is CASSLSPGTGYSPLHF. The CDR3 DNA sequence: TGTGCCAGCAGCTTAAGCCCCGGGACAGGGTATTCACCCCTCCACTTT.

The chain is built from TRBV11-1 and TRBJ2-1; the match to TRBD2 covers 8 bases. V lost 3 bases, J lost 8 bases, and 9 bases stayed unmatched. The CDR3 loop spans 15 amino acids. The germline V gene has CDR1 SGHAT and CDR2 FQDESV (reference sequence). The CDR3 region is CASSFGSGGSYEQFF. Here the CDR3 DNA reads TGTGCCAGCAGCTTCGGAAGCGGGGGATCATATGAGCAGTTCTTC.

The V and J genes are TRBV20-1 and TRBJ1-2; D call uncertain. The CDR3 extends over 11 amino acids. Trimming took off 3 bases at V and 6 bases at J, with 8 bases between the two ends. CDR1 is DFQATT, CDR2 SNEGSKA, per germline (reference sequence). This chain's CDR3 is CSARGVDGYTF. The CDR3, as DNA: TGCAGTGCTAGGGGTGTCGATGGCTACACCTTC.

V and J are TRBV7-3 and TRBJ2-3, with 8 bases aligning to TRBD2. V trimming: 5 bases; J trimming: 0 bases; junction bases outside the gene matches: 13. The CDR3 extends over 18 amino acids. CDR1 and CDR2 from the germline V gene are SGHTA and FQGTGA. This chain's CDR3 is CASSPTSRGVLSTDTQYF. The CDR3 DNA reads TGTGCCAGCAGCCCTACCTCGCGGGGGGTCCTTAGCACAGATACGCAGTATTTT.

The chain uses TRBV7-9 and TRBJ2-7; D is possibly TRBD2 (6 bases). Germline V gene data show CDR1 as SEHNR and CDR2 as FQNEAQ (reference sequence). This CDR3 has 14 residues. The V and J ends lost 4 bases and 2 bases respectively, with 12 bases between them. The CDR3 bases are TGTGCCAGCAGCTCGGGCTCGGGGGCCTACGAGCAGTACTTC. As protein: CASSSGSGAYEQYF.

This chain joins TRBV20-1 and TRBJ1-6; D is unclear. Germline CDR1 reads DFQATT; CDR2 reads SNEGSKA (reference sequence). This CDR3 region has 12 residues. Trimming pared 1 base from V and 6 bases from J, leaving 4 bases between. The CDR3: CSARGVNSPLHF. The CDR3 DNA follows: TGCAGTGCTAGAGGGGTTAATTCACCCCTCCACTTT.

In its sample, this clonotype was seen a few times. This chain connects TRBV2 to TRBJ2-3; either TRBD1 or TRBD2 may fit D (6 bases each). There are 16 residues in the CDR3. With 5 bases removed from V and 0 bases from J, the gap between germline ends came to 15 bases. Germline V gives CDR1 SNHLY, CDR2 FYNNEI. CDR3 protein: CASSHRGAASTDTQYF. CDR3 DNA sequence: TGTGCCAGCAGTCATAGGGGGGCGGCGAGCACAGATACGCAGTATTTT.

In DNA, the CDR3 is TGTGCCACCTCTCTGTTCCGGGGCGAAAAACTGTTTTTT. Its protein is CATSLFRGEKLFF. The rearrangement uses TRBV15 and TRBJ1-4, with D possibly TRBD1 on 5 matching bases. CDR3 length: 13 amino acids. Trimming pared 8 bases from V and 8 bases from J, leaving 15 bases between. The germline V gene has CDR1 LNHNV and CDR2 YYDKDF (reference sequence).

There are many counts of this clonotype. The J gene is TRBJ1-1, the V gene TRBV4-1; D not certain. Trimming stripped 0 bases from V and 0 bases from J, with 5 bases between. Germline loops: CDR1 MGHRA, CDR2 YSYEKL. The CDR3 consists of 14 residues. For the CDR3, the DNA is TGCGCCAGCAGCCAAGATCTACTGAACACTGAAGCTTTCTTT. It specifies CASSQDLLNTEAFF.

Worth noting for this clonotype: One end of the junction fails to match germline, which may point to a read error. This chain uses TRBV7-2 with TRBJ2-7; no definite D call. The CDR3 length is 14 residues. The germline V gene encodes CDR1 SGHTA and CDR2 FQGNSA. The CDR3 coding sequence is TGCGCCAGCAGCCAAGATTTACAAGCCTACGAGCAGTACTTC. Translated, it gives CASSQDLQAYEQYF.

The genes are TRBV5-1 and TRBJ1-2, with 7 bases fitting TRBD1. The CDR3 is made up of 15 amino acids. Per the germline V gene, CDR1 is SGHRS and CDR2 is YFSETQ. The ends lost 1 base at V and 10 bases at J; junction bases unmatched: 13. The CDR3 is CASSLSPGTEDAYTF. As DNA, the CDR3 is TGCGCCAGCAGCTTGTCGCCCGGGACAGAGGATGCCTACACCTTC.

The chain links TRBV2 to TRBJ1-5; 8 nucleotides align to TRBD1. Losses at the gene ends were 9 bases for V and 5 bases for J; bases not matched to a gene: 9. This CDR3 region has 14 residues. CDR1 SNHLY and CDR2 FYNNEI come from the germline V gene. CDR3 nucleotides: TGTGCCAGTTCTTCCTCAGGGGGCCATCAGCCCCAGCATTTT. Translation gives CASSSSGGHQPQHF. The whole variable domain, filled in from reference TRBV2 and TRBJ1-5, reads EPEVTQTPSHQVTQMGQEVILRCVPISNHLYFYWYRQILGQKVEFLVSFYNNEISEKSEIFDDQFSVERPDGSNFTLKIRSTKLEDSAMYFCASSSSGGHQPQHFGDGTRLSIL.

This clonotype was counted between two and nine times. The rearrangement joins TRBV7-9 to TRBJ1-1; TRBD1 matches at 7 bases. The CDR3 runs to 13 residues. Germline V CDR1 and CDR2: SEHNR, FQNEAQ (reference sequence). V dropped 5 bases and J dropped 4; count of bases not matched to a gene: 4. The CDR3 DNA sequence: TGTGCCAGCAGCGGCCGGGACAGCACTGAAGCTTTCTTT. This translates into CASSGRDSTEAFF.

The DNA for the CDR3 is TGCAGCGTTGAAAGGGAGTACACTGAAGCTTTCTTT. Its translation is CSVEREYTEAFF. The chain carries TRBV29-1 and TRBJ1-1; D is undetermined. This CDR3 comprises 12 residues. Germline values: CDR1 SQVTM, CDR2 ANQGSEA. V dropped 2 bases and J dropped 3 bases, with 7 bases sitting between them.

This clonotype is a singleton in its sample. CDR3 nucleotide sequence: TGTGCCAGTGATGCGGGGACAACTAATGAAAAACTGTTTTTT. Encoded protein: CASDAGTTNEKLFF. V is TRBV19 and J is TRBJ1-4; D not resolved. CDR3 length: 14 amino acids. Germline values: CDR1 LNHDA, CDR2 SQIVND (reference sequence). The germline V and J ends were trimmed by 8 bases and 0 bases, with 10 bases remaining between them.

The CDR3 region has the DNA TGTGCCACCAGCAGCCCCAGCCCGGGACAGGTATGGTCCGGGAGATATGTCGAGCAGTACTTC. The encoded protein is CATSSPSPGQVWSGRYVEQYF. J is TRBJ2-7 and V is TRBV15; 8 nucleotides match TRBD1. CDR3 length: 21 residues. V shed 3 bases, J shed 6 bases, and the junction held 28 bases outside the gene matches. Germline CDR1 and CDR2: LNHNV and YYDKDF (reference sequence).

This clonotype was found a few times. The CDR3 loop reads CASSAGPSYTEAFF. The CDR3 nucleotides read TGTGCCAGTAGTGCGGGACCTTCTTACACTGAAGCTTTCTTT. The chain employs TRBV19 and TRBJ1-1; maybe TRBD1 (5 bases). Germline assignment: CDR1 LNHDA and CDR2 SQIVND (reference sequence). This CDR3 has 14 amino acids. V lost 5 bases and J lost 3, with 13 bases in between. Together with reference TRBV19 and TRBJ1-1, the CDR3 gives the full variable domain: DGGITQSPKYLFRKEGQNVTLSCEQNLNHDAMYWYRQDPGQGLRLIYYSQIVNDFQKGDIAEGYSVSREKKESFPLTVTSAQKNPTAFYLCASSAGPSYTEAFFGQGTRLTVV.

In regard to this clonotype: The junction does not match germline at one end; this may be a read error. The gene calls are TRBV7-6 and TRBJ2-7; 7 bases are shared with TRBD2. This CDR3 region has 14 residues. From germline, CDR1 is SGHVS and CDR2 FNYEAQ. This CDR3 reads CASSPRGSDYEQHF. CDR3 coding DNA: TGTGCCAGCAGCCCACGCGGGAGTGACTACGAGCAGCACTTC.

V usage is TRBV12-3 or TRBV12-4 and J usage is TRBJ1-2; TRBD1 matches at 7 bases. Unmatched junction bases numbered 5, after V lost 6 bases and J lost 4 bases. The CDR3 covers 13 residues. The CDR3 DNA reads as TGTGCCAGCAGGCGGGACAGCGTCTATGGCTACACCTTC. This encodes CASRRDSVYGYTF.

This chain uses TRBV12-3 or TRBV12-4 with TRBJ1-1, with D hard to call. This CDR3 comprises 12 residues. V was cut by 1 base and J by 11 bases, with 11 bases left in between. The CDR3: CASSLDEGKAFF. Written as DNA, the CDR3 is TGTGCCAGCAGTTTAGACGAGGGTAAGGCTTTCTTT.